The 13 T cell receptor beta chains presented below share a single source sample, sequenced in a study of cytomegalovirus exposure and HLA in healthy donors. TCRdb's table, derived via immunoSEQ multiplex PCR, lists solely in-frame clones and lacks some. The data contain 150,000 or so clones, nearly 90% of them seen just once; the ten biggest clones take up roughly 9.2%. Sequenced material: PBMCs. Receptors were obtained from a woman younger than 35 in good health and CMV-seropositive.

This rearrangement joins TRBV2 to TRBJ2-7; the match to TRBD2 covers 9 bases. With V trimmed by 6 bases and J by 1 base, 10 bases remained unmatched. Germline CDR1 reads SNHLY; CDR2 reads FYNNEI. The CDR3 consists of 16 residues. The CDR3 reads CASSPTSGDTSYEQYF. The DNA of the CDR3 is TGTGCCAGCAGCCCGACTAGCGGTGACACATCCTACGAGCAGTACTTC.

This chain uses TRBV6-1 with TRBJ2-7, with D hard to call. The ends were cut back, 6 bases at V and 2 bases at J, with 8 bases in the middle. This CDR3 has 12 residues. The germline gives CDR1 MNHNS, CDR2 SASEGT. This chain's CDR3 is CASSRSTYEQYF. CDR3 coding DNA: TGTGCCAGCAGCCGGTCGACCTACGAGCAGTACTTC.

The chain employs TRBV5-4 and TRBJ2-5, with 8 bases lining up with TRBD2. CDR1 and CDR2 (germline): SGHNT, YYREEE (reference sequence). CDR3 length equals 16 residues. The trim removed 4 bases at V and 2 bases at J, leaving 10 bases unmatched. CDR3 DNA sequence: TGTGCCAGCAGCCGGGAGGGACTAAACGGACAAGAGACCCAGTACTTC. It yields the protein CASSREGLNGQETQYF. The full variable domain, rest sourced from reference TRBV5-4 and TRBJ2-5, is ETGVTQSPTHLIKTRGQQVTLRCSSQSGHNTVSWYQQALGQGPQFIFQYYREEENGRGNFPPRFSGLQFPNYSSELNVNALELDDSALYLCASSREGLNGQETQYFGPGTRLLVL.

The chain carries TRBV27 and TRBJ2-1; the match to TRBD2 covers 14 bases. The germline gives CDR1 MNHEY, CDR2 SMNVEV (reference sequence). V lost 5 bases, J lost 6 bases, and 6 bases stayed unmatched. The CDR3 extends over 16 amino acids. CDR3 bases: TGTGCCAGCAGTCGACTAGCGGGGGGGCTTGTCAATGAGCAGTTCTTC. Protein: CASSRLAGGLVNEQFF.

The CDR3 loop is CASSIQRTASYNEQFF. In nucleotides, the CDR3 is TGTGCCAGCAGCATACAACGGACAGCTTCCTACAATGAGCAGTTCTTC. This chain links TRBV7-9 with TRBJ2-1, with a possible D match to TRBD1 (6 bases). With 5 bases removed from V and 1 base from J, the gap between germline ends came to 15 bases. The CDR3 has 16 residues. Looked up from germline, CDR1 is SEHNR and CDR2 is FQNEAQ (reference sequence).

The CDR3 DNA follows: TGTGCCAGCAGCTCAATAGGAGGGCGGGGAAACACCATATATTTT. This codes for CASSSIGGRGNTIYF. This sequence joins TRBV11-2 and TRBJ1-3; D is undetermined. The CDR3 runs 15 residues. Per the germline V gene, CDR1 is SGHAT and CDR2 is FQNNGV. Trimming removed 4 bases at V and 4 bases at J, with 14 bases between. The full variable domain, completed using reference TRBV11-2 and TRBJ1-3, is EAGVAQSPRYKIIEKRQSVAFWCNPISGHATLYWYQQILGQGPKLLIQFQNNGVVDDSQLPKDRFSAERLKGVDSTLKIQPAKLEDSAVYLCASSSIGGRGNTIYFGEGSWLTVV.

The chain carries TRBV4-3 and TRBJ1-1, with D perhaps TRBD1 (6 bases). The germline gives CDR1 LGHNA, CDR2 YSLEER. The CDR3 runs to 17 residues. The V and J ends lost 4 bases and 5 bases respectively, with 23 bases between them. CDR3 region: CASSRGRGVLVGTEAFF. CDR3 sequence (DNA): TGCGCCAGCAGCCGTGGGAGGGGGGTTTTAGTAGGAACTGAAGCTTTCTTT.

The CDR3 DNA sequence: TGTGCCAGCAGCCAAGACGGGACAGATAATTCACCCCTCCACTTT. This encodes CASSQDGTDNSPLHF. This chain links TRBV4-2 with TRBJ1-6; 7 bases are a match to TRBD1. CDR1 LGHNA and CDR2 YNFKEQ come from the germline V gene. CDR3 length: 15 residues. The V and J ends lost 0 bases and 5 bases, in that order; junction bases with no gene match: 1.

This rearrangement joins TRBV4-1 to TRBJ2-7, with 9 positions matching TRBD1. This CDR3 is built from 15 residues. CDR1 and CDR2 from the germline V gene are MGHRA and YSYEKL. V trimming: 5 bases; J trimming: 3 bases; junction bases outside the gene matches: 8. CDR3 amino acids: CASSKGTGSFYEQYF. For the CDR3, the DNA is TGCGCCAGCAGCAAAGGGACAGGGAGTTTCTACGAGCAGTACTTC.

The V and J genes are TRBV5-6 and TRBJ1-2, with 7 bases that match TRBD1. The CDR3 spans 14 residues. The germline gives CDR1 SGHDT, CDR2 YYEEEE. V shed 4 bases and J 6 bases; nucleotides not matched to a gene: 9. The CDR3 DNA reads TGTGCCAGCAGCCGGGAGACAGGGTGGAATGGCTACACCTTC. It yields the protein CASSRETGWNGYTF.

This chain uses TRBV29-1 with TRBJ2-1; 8 bases fit TRBD1. This CDR3 spans 13 amino acids. In germline, CDR1 is SQVTM, CDR2 ANQGSEA. Germline trimming cut 4 bases from V and 8 bases from J; bases unmatched to any gene: 7. The CDR3 region has the DNA TGCAGCGTTGGTACAGGGGGAGAATATGAGCAGTTCTTC. This gives the protein CSVGTGGEYEQFF.

The V call is TRBV10-3, the J call TRBJ1-1; D remains unclear. CDR1 and CDR2 (germline): ENHRY, SYGVKD. Trimming pared 5 bases from V and 0 bases from J, leaving 4 bases between. The CDR3 is 12 amino acids. The CDR3 coding sequence is TGTGCCATCAGTCACTTGAACACTGAAGCTTTCTTT. This gives the protein CAISHLNTEAFF.

This CDR3 reads CASSLGSRGETQYF. CDR3 nucleotide sequence: TGCGCCAGCAGCTTGGGCTCTAGGGGGGAGACCCAGTACTTC. The J gene is TRBJ2-5, the V gene TRBV5-1; D perhaps matches TRBD1 (6 bases). The CDR3 spans 14 residues. Trimming shortened V by 0 bases and J by 5 bases, and 11 bases separated the two germline ends. Germline V lookup: CDR1 SGHRS, CDR2 YFSETQ.